This TCR beta chain was sequenced for a study of control samples from healthy donors and cancer patients. Per the germline V gene, CDR1 is MNHEY and CDR2 is SVGAGI. V lost 2 bases to trimming and J lost 4 bases, with 14 bases between them. The CDR3 loop spans 15 amino acids. The method was immunoSEQ multiplex PCR; TCRdb's version includes in-frame clones alone and lacks a portion of them. Its table lists 150,000 to 200,000 clones. The J gene is TRBJ1-2, the V gene TRBV6-5; D gene unclear. This sequence originates from a woman aged 25 to 39 in good health. Sequencing used blood. The CDR3 region has the DNA TGTGCCAGCAGTTACGGTATTGGCATTGGCTATGGCTACACCTTC. It yields the protein CASSYGIGIGYGYTF.